These 26 T cell receptor beta chains originate from one sample sequenced in a study of cytomegalovirus exposure and HLA in healthy donors. Some clones are missing from TCRdb's copy, which holds only in-frame ones; the method was immunoSEQ multiplex PCR. The repertoire holds 90,000 to 140,000 clones, with 86% as singletons. The sequenced sample consisted of PBMCs. These TCRs come from a woman aged 18-29 years in good health and CMV-seropositive.

Here the CDR3 reads CASSLGTTSYEQYF. The CDR3 coding sequence is TGTGCCAGCAGCTTAGGGACTACCTCCTACGAGCAGTACTTC. The chain joins TRBV11-2 to TRBJ2-7, with TRBD2 as a possible D gene (6 bases). Germline CDR1 reads SGHAT; CDR2 reads FQNNGV. The CDR3 extends over 14 amino acids. V lost 1 base to trimming and J lost 0 bases, with 7 bases between them.

The rearrangement links TRBV5-4 to TRBJ1-4; TRBD1 agrees at 7 bases. Germline assignment: CDR1 SGHNT and CDR2 YYREEE (reference sequence). Trimming cost V 4 bases and J 6 bases; bases outside gene matches: 9. The CDR3 has 15 amino acids. CDR3 sequence (DNA): TGTGCCAGCAGCAGGGGGCCGATGGGTGATGAAAAACTGTTTTTT. Protein: CASSRGPMGDEKLFF.

The V gene is TRBV5-6, the J gene TRBJ2-3; 11 nucleotides agree with TRBD2. CDR1 SGHDT and CDR2 YYEEEE come from the germline V gene. CDR3 length: 16 residues. V shed 0 bases, J shed 3 bases, and the junction held 3 bases outside the gene matches. The DNA of the CDR3 is TGTGCCAGCAGCTTGGGACTAGCGGGAAGTACAGATACGCAGTATTTT. Translated: CASSLGLAGSTDTQYF.

The chain carries TRBV11-3 and TRBJ1-2; D is unclear. V shed 7 bases and J shed 0 bases, with 6 bases lying between them. Per the germline V gene, CDR1 is SGHNT and CDR2 is YENEEA. This CDR3 contains 12 residues. The DNA for the CDR3 is TGTGCCAGCACTGGAGCTAACTATGGCTACACCTTC. As protein: CASTGANYGYTF.

The chain links TRBV7-2 to TRBJ2-1; D perhaps matches TRBD2 (6 bases). The CDR3 sequence is 13 residues long. Looked up from germline, CDR1 is SGHTA and CDR2 is FQGNSA. Trimming removed 8 bases from V and 5 bases from J, with 13 bases in between. CDR3 coding DNA: TGTGCCAGCGATAACGGAGGGGACAATGAGCAGTTCTTC. Translating gives CASDNGGDNEQFF.

This sequence joins TRBV7-9 and TRBJ1-2, with D possibly TRBD1 on 5 matching bases. Trimming took off 5 bases at V and 4 bases at J, with 14 bases between the two ends. Germline V lookup: CDR1 SEHNR, CDR2 FQNEAQ (reference sequence). The CDR3 spans 14 residues. CDR3 in amino acids: CASSLGGVSYGYTF. CDR3 nucleotides: TGTGCCAGCAGCCTGGGGGGAGTAAGCTATGGCTACACCTTC.

The chain combines TRBV7-8 with TRBJ2-3; 7 bases fit TRBD2. In germline, CDR1 is SGHVS, CDR2 FQNEAQ. The CDR3 has 17 residues. Trimming took 5 bases from V and 0 from J; bases not matched to a gene: 11. As DNA, the CDR3 is TGTGCCAGCAGCGGCCGAGCGGGGACCCCTAGCACAGATACGCAGTATTTT. Encoded protein: CASSGRAGTPSTDTQYF.

The chain couples TRBV28 to TRBJ1-5; D uncertain. The CDR3 covers 16 residues. Trimming took 3 bases from V and 0 from J, leaving 12 bases between them. The germline V gene has CDR1 MDHEN and CDR2 SYDVKM. As DNA, the CDR3 is TGTGCCAGCAGTTTGTACAGACAATATAGCAATCAGCCCCAGCATTTT. Its protein product is CASSLYRQYSNQPQHF.

The chain employs TRBV27 and TRBJ2-3; no firm D call. The CDR3 extends over 12 amino acids. Per the germline V gene, CDR1 is MNHEY and CDR2 is SMNVEV (reference sequence). Trimming took 6 bases from V and 6 from J, leaving 10 bases between them. CDR3: CASSEIGDTQYF. The CDR3 nucleotides read TGTGCCAGCAGCGAGATCGGGGATACGCAGTATTTT.

This clone appeared a single time. The chain joins TRBV18 to TRBJ2-1; TRBD1 matches 7 bases. This CDR3 is 13 amino acids long. Germline values: CDR1 KGHSH, CDR2 LQKENI. J gave up 7 bases and V 4 bases, and 4 bases lay outside the gene matches. DNA for the CDR3: TGTGCCAGCTCACAGCTACAGGGGAATGAGCAGTTCTTC. It translates to CASSQLQGNEQFF.

This sequence joins TRBV7-3 and TRBJ1-2; D possibly corresponds to TRBD1 (6 bases). CDR1 and CDR2 (germline): SGHTA, FQGTGA. The germline V and J ends were trimmed by 5 bases and 8 bases, with 15 bases remaining between them. This CDR3 spans 13 amino acids. This CDR3 is CASSPPAGQGYTF. CDR3 nucleotides: TGTGCCAGCAGCCCCCCCGCCGGACAGGGCTACACCTTC.

The chain has TRBV5-1 and TRBJ2-5; 7 bases match TRBD1. Germline loops: CDR1 SGHRS, CDR2 YFSETQ. The CDR3 covers 15 residues. Unmatched junction bases numbered 10, after V lost 4 bases and J lost 4 bases. The CDR3 DNA follows: TGCGCCAGCAGCCCCTTAGACAGGGACGGAGAGACCCAGTACTTC. Its protein is CASSPLDRDGETQYF.

This clone was recorded a few times. The chain recombines TRBV9 with TRBJ1-2; D is perhaps TRBD1 (5 bases). CDR1 and CDR2 (germline): SGDLS, YYNGEE. V was pared by 0 bases and J by 9 bases, with 12 bases between. The length of the CDR3 is 13 residues. CDR3 loop: CASSVEGVGRYTF. DNA for the CDR3: TGTGCCAGCAGCGTAGAAGGGGTGGGCCGCTACACCTTC.

There are a few counts of this clone. The V gene is TRBV11-2, the J gene TRBJ1-2, with TRBD1 as a possible D gene (6 bases). Germline assignment: CDR1 SGHAT and CDR2 FQNNGV. This CDR3 has 14 amino acids. Trimming removed 4 bases from V and 2 bases from J, with 11 bases in between. CDR3 region: CASSSRDRNYGYTF. The CDR3 DNA follows: TGTGCCAGCAGCTCCCGCGACAGGAACTATGGCTACACCTTC.

The chain carries TRBV18 and TRBJ1-2; perhaps TRBD1 as D (5 bases). The CDR3 extends over 13 amino acids. Looked up from germline, CDR1 is KGHSH and CDR2 is LQKENI. The ends were cut back, 3 bases at V and 7 bases at J, with 12 bases in the middle. CDR3 in DNA: TGTGCCAGCTCACCGAGGCAGGGAGGTGGCTACACCTTC. Translated, it gives CASSPRQGGGYTF. The complete variable domain, with remaining parts taken from reference TRBV18 and TRBJ1-2, reads NAGVMQNPRHLVRRRGQEARLRCSPMKGHSHVYWYRQLPEEGLKFMVYLQKENIIDESGMPKERFSAEFPKEGPSILRIQQVVRGDSAAYFCASSPRQGGGYTFGSGTRLTVV.

The chain links TRBV19 to TRBJ2-7, with D possibly matching TRBD1 (6 bases). Germline loops: CDR1 LNHDA, CDR2 SQIVND (reference sequence). Trimming stripped 3 bases from V and 0 bases from J, with 12 bases between. This CDR3 has 15 amino acids. DNA of the CDR3: TGTGCCAGTAGTATGGACAGCCTGAGCTCCTACGAGCAGTACTTC. Its protein is CASSMDSLSSYEQYF. Variable domain in full (rest from reference TRBV19 and TRBJ2-7): DGGITQSPKYLFRKEGQNVTLSCEQNLNHDAMYWYRQDPGQGLRLIYYSQIVNDFQKGDIAEGYSVSREKKESFPLTVTSAQKNPTAFYLCASSMDSLSSYEQYFGPGTRLTVT.

This chain uses TRBV9 with TRBJ2-1, with D perhaps TRBD2 (7 bases). Germline CDR1 is SGDLS and CDR2 is YYNGEE. The CDR3 extends over 16 amino acids. Trimming pared 0 bases from V and 2 bases from J, leaving 12 bases between. CDR3 amino acids: CASSVVGGAAYNEQFF. CDR3 coding DNA: TGTGCCAGCAGCGTAGTGGGGGGGGCCGCCTACAATGAGCAGTTCTTC.

The V gene is TRBV6-5, the J gene TRBJ2-7, with 11 bases identical to TRBD1. The CDR3 is made up of 14 amino acids. Trimming took 5 bases from V and 6 from J; bases not matched to a gene: 6. Germline loops: CDR1 MNHEY, CDR2 SVGAGI. CDR3 sequence reads: CASSPRDRGGEQYF. The CDR3, as DNA: TGTGCCAGCAGTCCCCGGGACAGGGGGGGCGAGCAGTACTTC.

The chain links TRBV5-4 to TRBJ1-2, with D maybe TRBD1 (5 bases). Trimming pared 1 base from V and 0 bases from J, leaving 10 bases between. Germline values: CDR1 SGHNT, CDR2 YYREEE (reference sequence). This CDR3 comprises 15 residues. CDR3 sequence: CASSLYRQTNYGYTF. The CDR3 region has the DNA TGTGCCAGCAGCTTGTACAGACAGACTAACTATGGCTACACCTTC.

V and J are TRBV27 and TRBJ2-7; possibly TRBD2 for D (7 bases). Germline CDR1 MNHEY, CDR2 SMNVEV (reference sequence). V was trimmed by 2 bases and J by 4 bases, leaving 15 bases between them. The CDR3 has 15 residues. The CDR3 spells CASSLVGGLRYEQYF. The CDR3 coding sequence is TGTGCCAGCAGTTTAGTCGGGGGGCTGAGGTACGAGCAGTACTTC.

V usage is TRBV19 and J usage is TRBJ2-6; maybe TRBD2 (6 bases). CDR3 size: 17 residues. V was trimmed by 0 bases and J by 1 base, leaving 10 bases between them. Germline lookup yields CDR1 LNHDA and CDR2 SQIVND (reference sequence). The CDR3 DNA is TGTGCCAGTAGTATAGAGGCCGGGACTTCTGGGGCCAACGTCCTGACTTTC. As protein: CASSIEAGTSGANVLTF.

V is TRBV29-1 and J is TRBJ2-5; TRBD1 might be the D (6 bases). CDR3 length: 14 amino acids. Germline lookup yields CDR1 SQVTM and CDR2 ANQGSEA. The V end was cut by 2 bases, the J end by 2 bases, with 12 bases between. DNA of the CDR3: TGCAGCGTTGAAAAGGGGGACGGTCAAGAGACCCAGTACTTC. This gives the protein CSVEKGDGQETQYF.

V gene TRBV6-1 combines with J gene TRBJ1-2; 10 nucleotides agree with TRBD1. The CDR3 covers 14 residues. The germline gives CDR1 MNHNS, CDR2 SASEGT. V lost 6 bases to trimming and J lost 4 bases; unmatched junction nucleotides: 5. The CDR3 loop reads CASRDRGLGYGYTF. As DNA, the CDR3 is TGTGCCAGCAGAGACAGGGGGCTCGGCTATGGCTACACCTTC.

The J gene is TRBJ2-1, the V gene TRBV4-1, with D possibly matching TRBD1 (5 bases). The V gene's germline CDR1 is MGHRA and CDR2 YSYEKL. V was pared by 3 bases and J by 0 bases, with 9 bases between. The CDR3 length is 15 residues. The CDR3, as DNA: TGCGCCAGCAGCCAGACAGACAGCTCCTACAATGAGCAGTTCTTC. Its translation: CASSQTDSSYNEQFF.

V and J are TRBV6-1 and TRBJ1-5; the match to TRBD1 covers 9 bases. Germline CDR1 MNHNS, CDR2 SASEGT. CDR3 size: 13 residues. Germline trimming cut 10 bases from V and 7 bases from J; bases unmatched to any gene: 8. The DNA for the CDR3 is TGTGCCACCAACAGGGGGCTAGGGCAGCCCCAGCATTTT. Amino acids: CATNRGLGQPQHF.

The V call is TRBV11-2, the J call TRBJ1-1; D remains ambiguous. CDR1 and CDR2 from the germline V gene are SGHAT and FQNNGV. Trimming shortened V by 1 base and J by 4 bases, and 10 bases separated the two germline ends. The CDR3 runs to 14 residues. As DNA, the CDR3 is TGTGCCAGCAGCTTAGGTGGAGGGAGCACTGAAGCTTTCTTT. Protein sequence: CASSLGGGSTEAFF.